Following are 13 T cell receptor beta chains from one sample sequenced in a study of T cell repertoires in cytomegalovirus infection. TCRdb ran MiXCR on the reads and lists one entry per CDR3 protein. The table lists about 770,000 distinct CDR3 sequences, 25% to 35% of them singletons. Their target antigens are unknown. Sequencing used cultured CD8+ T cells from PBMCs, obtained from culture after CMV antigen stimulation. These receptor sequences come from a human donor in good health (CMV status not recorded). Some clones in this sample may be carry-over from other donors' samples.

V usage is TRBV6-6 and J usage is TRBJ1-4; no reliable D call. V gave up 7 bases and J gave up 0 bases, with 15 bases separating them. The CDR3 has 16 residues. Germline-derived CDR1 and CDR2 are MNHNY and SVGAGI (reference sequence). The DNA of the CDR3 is TGTGCCAGCAACGCAGCACCATTAGCAACTAATGAAAAACTGTTTTTT. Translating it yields CASNAAPLATNEKLFF.

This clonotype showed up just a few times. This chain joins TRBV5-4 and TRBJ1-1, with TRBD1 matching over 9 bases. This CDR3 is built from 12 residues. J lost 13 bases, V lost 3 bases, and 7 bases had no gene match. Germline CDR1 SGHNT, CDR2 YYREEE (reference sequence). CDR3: CASSSGQGGVFF. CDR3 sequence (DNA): TGTGCCAGCAGCTCGGGACAGGGTGGTGTTTTCTTT. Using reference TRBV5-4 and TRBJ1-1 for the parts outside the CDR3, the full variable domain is ETGVTQSPTHLIKTRGQQVTLRCSSQSGHNTVSWYQQALGQGPQFIFQYYREEENGRGNFPPRFSGLQFPNYSSELNVNALELDDSALYLCASSSGQGGVFFGQGTRLTVV.

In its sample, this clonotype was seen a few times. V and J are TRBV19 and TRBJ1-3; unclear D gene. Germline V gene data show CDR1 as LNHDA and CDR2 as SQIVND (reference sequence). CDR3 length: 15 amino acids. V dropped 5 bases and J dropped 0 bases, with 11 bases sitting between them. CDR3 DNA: TGTGCCAGTAGTGACCAACAGAACTCTGGAAACACCATATATTTT. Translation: CASSDQQNSGNTIYF.

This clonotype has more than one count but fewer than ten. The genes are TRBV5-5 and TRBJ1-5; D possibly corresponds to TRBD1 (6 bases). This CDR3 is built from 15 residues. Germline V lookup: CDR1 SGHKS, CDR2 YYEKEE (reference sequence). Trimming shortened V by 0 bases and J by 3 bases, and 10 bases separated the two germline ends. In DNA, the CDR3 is TGTGCCAGCAGCTTGGCGCAGGGGTTCAATCAGCCCCAGCATTTT. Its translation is CASSLAQGFNQPQHF.

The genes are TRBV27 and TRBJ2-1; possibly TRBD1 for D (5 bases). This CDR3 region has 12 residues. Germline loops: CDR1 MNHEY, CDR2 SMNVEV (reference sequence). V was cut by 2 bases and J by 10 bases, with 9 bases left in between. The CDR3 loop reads CASSLLNREQFF. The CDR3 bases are TGTGCCAGCAGTTTACTGAACAGGGAGCAGTTCTTC.

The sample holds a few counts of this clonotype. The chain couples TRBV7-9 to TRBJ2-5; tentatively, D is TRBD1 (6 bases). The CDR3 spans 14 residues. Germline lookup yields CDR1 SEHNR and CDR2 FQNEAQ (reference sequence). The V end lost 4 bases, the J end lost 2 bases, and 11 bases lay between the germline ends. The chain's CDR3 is CASSWKTGQETQYF. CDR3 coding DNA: TGTGCCAGCAGCTGGAAGACAGGACAAGAGACCCAGTACTTC.

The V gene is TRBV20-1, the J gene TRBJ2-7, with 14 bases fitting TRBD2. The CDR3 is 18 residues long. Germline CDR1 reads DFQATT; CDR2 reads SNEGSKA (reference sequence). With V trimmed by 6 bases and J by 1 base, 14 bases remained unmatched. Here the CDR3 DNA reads TGCAGTGCGATCGGGACTAGCGGGGGTCCTTTCAGGTCCTACGAGCAGTACTTC. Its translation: CSAIGTSGGPFRSYEQYF.

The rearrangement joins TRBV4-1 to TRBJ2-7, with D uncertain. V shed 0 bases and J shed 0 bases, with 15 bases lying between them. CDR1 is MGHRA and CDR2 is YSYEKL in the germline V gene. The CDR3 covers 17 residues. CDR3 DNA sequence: TGCGCCAGCAGCCAAGATCTTCGGCCCCCGAGCTCCTACGAGCAGTACTTC. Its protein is CASSQDLRPPSSYEQYF.

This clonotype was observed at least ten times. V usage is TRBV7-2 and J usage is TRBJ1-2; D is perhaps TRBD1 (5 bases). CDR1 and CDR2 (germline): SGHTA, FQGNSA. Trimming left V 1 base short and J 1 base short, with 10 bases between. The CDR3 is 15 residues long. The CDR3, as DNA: TGTGCCAGCAGCTTAGTGGGGACGGGTAACTATGGCTACACCTTC. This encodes CASSLVGTGNYGYTF.

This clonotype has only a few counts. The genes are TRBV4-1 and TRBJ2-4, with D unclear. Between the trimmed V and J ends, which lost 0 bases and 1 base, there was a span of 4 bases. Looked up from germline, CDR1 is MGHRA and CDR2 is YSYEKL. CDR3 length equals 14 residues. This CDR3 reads CASSQDEAKNIQYF. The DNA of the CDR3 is TGCGCCAGCAGCCAAGATGAGGCCAAAAACATTCAGTACTTC.

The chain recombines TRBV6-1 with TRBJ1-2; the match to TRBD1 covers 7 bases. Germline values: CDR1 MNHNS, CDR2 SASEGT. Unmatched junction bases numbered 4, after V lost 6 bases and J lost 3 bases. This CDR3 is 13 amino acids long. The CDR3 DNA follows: TGTGCCAGCAGACGGGACAGCTACTATGGCTACACCTTC. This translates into CASRRDSYYGYTF.

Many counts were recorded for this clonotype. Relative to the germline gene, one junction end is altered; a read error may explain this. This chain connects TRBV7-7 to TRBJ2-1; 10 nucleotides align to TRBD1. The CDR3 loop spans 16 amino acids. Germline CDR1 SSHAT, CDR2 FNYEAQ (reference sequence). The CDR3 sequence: CASSLGTGVAYNEQFF. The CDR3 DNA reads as TGTGCTAGCAGCTTAGGGACAGGGGTGGCCTACAATGAGCAGTTCTTC.

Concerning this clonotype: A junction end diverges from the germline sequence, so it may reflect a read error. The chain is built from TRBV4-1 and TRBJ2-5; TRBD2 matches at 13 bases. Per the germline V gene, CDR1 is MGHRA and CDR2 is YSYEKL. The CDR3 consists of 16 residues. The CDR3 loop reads CASSQLAGGQQETQYF. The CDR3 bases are TGTGCCAGCAGCCAACTAGCGGGGGGGCAGCAAGAGACCCAGTACTTC.